This TCR beta chain stems from a study of blood T cell repertoires in COVID-19. Assay used: immunoSEQ multiplex PCR; TCRdb lists only in-frame clones, some missing. The table has 300,000 or so clones, about 87% seen once; the top ten hold over 1%. CDR3 length: 11 residues. CDR1 and CDR2 (germline): LGHDT, YNNKEL (reference sequence). Trimming shortened V by 1 base and J by 13 bases, and 10 bases separated the two germline ends. This sequence was found in a man aged 65-85 years with acute or convalescent COVID-19. The sequencing sample was made of peripheral blood. V usage is TRBV3-1 (or the pseudogene TRBV3-2) and J usage is TRBJ1-2; D remains unclear. As DNA, the CDR3 is TGTGCCAGCAGCCAAGCGGGTGAGGGCACCTTC. This translates into CASSQAGEGTF.